These 10 T cell receptor beta chains share one sample of origin, sequenced in a study of blood T cell repertoires in COVID-19 (TCRdb year 2020). Libraries were prepared through the immunoSEQ multiplex PCR assay. The clones in this table, taken by TCRdb from immuneACCESS, are in-frame only. Not every clone is retained; where verified, under half of the shortfall comes from an unresolved V gene, and the cause of the rest is unknown. Across this sample there are roughly 160,000 clones, with roughly 90% seen only once. The ten largest clonotypes hold around 5.1% of the sample. Sequencing was carried out using peripheral blood. The receptors were sampled from a man younger than 30 with COVID-19, enrolled during active disease.

V gene TRBV6-2 or TRBV6-3 combines with J gene TRBJ1-5; tentatively, D is TRBD1 (5 bases). The CDR3 has 15 residues. V shed 0 bases and J shed 7 bases, with 13 bases lying between them. The germline CDR1 and CDR2 sequences are MNHEY and SVGEGT. In DNA form, the CDR3 reads TGTGCCAGCAGTTACTCGGCAGGGACTGGGCAGCCCCAGCATTTT. Translated, it gives CASSYSAGTGQPQHF.

The CDR3 coding sequence is TGTGCCAGCAGTTTTGGGCTCTCCTACGAGCAGTACTTC. This codes for CASSFGLSYEQYF. This rearrangement joins TRBV12-3 or TRBV12-4 to TRBJ2-7; D is unresolved. The ends were cut back, 3 bases at V and 0 bases at J, with 6 bases in the middle. CDR3 length: 13 amino acids.

There are a few counts of this clone. The chain joins TRBV4-3 to TRBJ2-1; D ambiguous. Germline V gives CDR1 LGHNA, CDR2 YSLEER. The V gene lost 4 bases and the J gene lost 8 bases, with 21 bases spanning the gap. This CDR3 spans 16 amino acids. The CDR3 region is CASSLRGQLLTDEQFF. Written as DNA, the CDR3 is TGCGCCAGCAGCCTAAGAGGTCAACTCTTAACGGATGAGCAGTTCTTC.

This sequence joins TRBV28 and TRBJ1-2, with D perhaps TRBD1 (6 bases). Germline CDR1 is MDHEN and CDR2 is SYDVKM. The CDR3 extends over 14 amino acids. The V end lost 2 bases, the J end lost 6 bases, and 13 bases lay between the germline ends. Here the CDR3 DNA reads TGTGCCAGCAGTTTAGGGGGGGCCGGAAATGGCTACACCTTC. This sequence encodes CASSLGGAGNGYTF.

As to this clone: One junction end disagrees with the germline gene, perhaps due to a read error. This chain links TRBV4-3 with TRBJ1-4, with no clear D. Germline CDR1 reads LGHNA; CDR2 reads YSLEER. This CDR3 has 13 residues. In DNA, the CDR3 is TGCGCCAGCAGCCAAGTTAGCGGCGGGTGGCTGCTTTTT. It translates to CASSQVSGGWLLF.

The CDR3 coding sequence is TGTGCCAGCTCACCTGGCCGGAACACTGAAGCTTTCTTT. It codes for CASSPGRNTEAFF. The J gene is TRBJ1-1, the V gene TRBV18; D is undetermined. CDR1 is KGHSH and CDR2 is LQKENI in the germline V gene. V lost 3 bases and J 1 base, leaving 6 bases between the germline ends. This CDR3 contains 13 residues.

The gene calls are TRBV20-1 and TRBJ2-1; D remains ambiguous. The V end lost 7 bases, the J end lost 0 bases, and 16 bases lay between the germline ends. The CDR3 length is 15 residues. Germline V CDR1 and CDR2: DFQATT, SNEGSKA (reference sequence). The CDR3 reads CSVSSEIGSYNEQFF. The CDR3 DNA is TGCAGTGTTAGTTCGGAGATCGGCTCCTACAATGAGCAGTTCTTC.

The rearrangement uses TRBV4-3 and TRBJ2-7; possibly TRBD2 for D (5 bases). This CDR3 is 14 amino acids long. CDR1 and CDR2 (germline): LGHNA, YSLEER. Trimming removed 0 bases from V and 0 bases from J, with 6 bases in between. CDR3 sequence (DNA): TGCGCCAGCAGCCAAGACGGGAACTCCTACGAGCAGTACTTC. Amino acids: CASSQDGNSYEQYF.

Of note for this clone: One end of the junction varies from germline; a read error may be responsible. This sequence joins TRBV28 and TRBJ1-4; 7 nucleotides align to TRBD1. There are 15 residues in the CDR3. Germline V gene lookup returns CDR1 MDHEN and CDR2 SYDVKM. The CDR3 DNA reads TGTGCCAGCAGTTTCTCTCGACAGGGAGACGAAAAACTGCTTTTT. Its protein is CASSFSRQGDEKLLF.

J is TRBJ2-5 and V is TRBV5-8; a weak D match, TRBD2 (6 bases). Germline CDR1 is SGHTS and CDR2 is YDEGEE. The germline V and J ends were trimmed by 4 bases and 5 bases, with 21 bases remaining between them. This CDR3 spans 16 amino acids. CDR3 DNA: TGTGCCAGCAGCCTGCGCTATAGCGGCCGCTCGGAGACCCAGTACTTC. Translated: CASSLRYSGRSETQYF.